The present T cell receptor beta chain was sequenced within a study of post-analysis software for immune sequencing data. Overall study: Relapsing-remitting, secondary progressive and progressive-relapsing multiple sclerosis were all included among the disease courses. Notes on the study in general: There were roughly 5 TRBV segments more frequent in patients than controls, and TRBV5-6, TRBV5-1 and TRBV20-1 were among them.

On this clonotype itself: Its antigen is currently unknown. The junction departs from the called germline gene at one end, perhaps through a read error.

Germline assignment: CDR1 SQVTM and CDR2 ANQGSEA. The CDR3 contains 18 residues. Researchers reported that TCR beta cDNA libraries carried unique molecular identifiers. TCRdb reanalysed the PCR reads using MiXCR and keeps one entry per CDR3 protein. The sample yields some 690,000 distinct CDR3 sequences, 30% seen once. The genes are TRBV29-1 and TRBJ2-7; 13 bases match TRBD2. The J call is in doubt because the DNA end fits TRBJ2-5 better. Material: blood. The receptor comes from a girl aged 10 to 17 with multiple sclerosis. This CDR3 is CGVEDTATSGGPLGTQYF. The CDR3 coding sequence is TGCGGCGTTGAAGATACGGCGACTAGCGGGGGGCCACTAGGGACCCAGTACTTC.